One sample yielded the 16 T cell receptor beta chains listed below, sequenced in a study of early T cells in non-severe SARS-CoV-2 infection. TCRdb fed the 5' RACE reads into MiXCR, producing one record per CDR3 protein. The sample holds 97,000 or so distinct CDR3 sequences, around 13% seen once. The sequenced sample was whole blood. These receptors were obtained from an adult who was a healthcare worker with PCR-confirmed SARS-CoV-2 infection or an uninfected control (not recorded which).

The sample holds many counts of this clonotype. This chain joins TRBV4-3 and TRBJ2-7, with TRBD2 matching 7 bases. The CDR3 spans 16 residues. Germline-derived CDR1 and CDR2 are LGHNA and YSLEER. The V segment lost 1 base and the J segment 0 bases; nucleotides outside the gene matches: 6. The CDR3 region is CASSQVGSGISYEQYF. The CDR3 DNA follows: TGCGCCAGCAGCCAAGTCGGAAGCGGGATCTCCTACGAGCAGTACTTC.

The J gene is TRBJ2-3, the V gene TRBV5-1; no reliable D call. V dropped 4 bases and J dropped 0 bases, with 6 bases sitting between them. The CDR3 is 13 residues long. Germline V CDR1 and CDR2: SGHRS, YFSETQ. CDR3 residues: CASSHDSTDTQYF. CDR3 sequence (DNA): TGCGCCAGCAGCCACGACAGCACAGATACGCAGTATTTT.

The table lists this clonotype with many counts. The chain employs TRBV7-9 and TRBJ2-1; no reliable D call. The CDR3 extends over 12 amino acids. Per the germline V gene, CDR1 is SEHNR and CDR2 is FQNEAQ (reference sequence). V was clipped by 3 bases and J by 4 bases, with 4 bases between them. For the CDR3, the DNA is TGTGCCAGCAGCTTGGATTACAATGAGCAGTTCTTC. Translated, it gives CASSLDYNEQFF.

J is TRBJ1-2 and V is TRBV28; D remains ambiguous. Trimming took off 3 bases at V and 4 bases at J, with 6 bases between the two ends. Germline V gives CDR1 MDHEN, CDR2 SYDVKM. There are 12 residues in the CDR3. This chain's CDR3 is CASSFSLYGYTF. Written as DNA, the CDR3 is TGTGCCAGCAGTTTTTCTCTCTATGGCTACACCTTC.

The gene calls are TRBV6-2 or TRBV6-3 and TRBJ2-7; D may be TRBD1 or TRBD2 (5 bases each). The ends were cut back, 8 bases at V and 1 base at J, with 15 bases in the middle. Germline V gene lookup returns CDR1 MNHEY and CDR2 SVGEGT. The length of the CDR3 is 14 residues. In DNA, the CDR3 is TGTGCCAGCGCCCTACGGGACCCTTCCTACGAGCAGTACTTC. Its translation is CASALRDPSYEQYF.

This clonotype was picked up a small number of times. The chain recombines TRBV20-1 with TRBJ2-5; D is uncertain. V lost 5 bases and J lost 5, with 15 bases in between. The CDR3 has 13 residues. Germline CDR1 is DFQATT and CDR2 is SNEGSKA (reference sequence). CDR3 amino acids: CSALHQALETQYF. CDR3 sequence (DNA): TGCAGTGCTCTACACCAAGCCTTGGAGACCCAGTACTTC.

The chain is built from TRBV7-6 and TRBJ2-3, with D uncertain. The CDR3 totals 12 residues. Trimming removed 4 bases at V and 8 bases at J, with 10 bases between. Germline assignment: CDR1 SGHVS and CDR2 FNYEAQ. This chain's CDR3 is CASSSQSGTQYF. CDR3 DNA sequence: TGTGCCAGCAGCTCCCAGTCCGGTACGCAGTATTTT.

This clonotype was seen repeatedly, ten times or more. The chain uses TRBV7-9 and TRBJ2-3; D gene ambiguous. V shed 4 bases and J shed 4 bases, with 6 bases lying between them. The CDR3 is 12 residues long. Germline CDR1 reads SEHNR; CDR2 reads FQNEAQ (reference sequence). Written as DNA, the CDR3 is TGTGCCAGCAGCTCCTCCGCAGATACGCAGTATTTT. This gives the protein CASSSSADTQYF.

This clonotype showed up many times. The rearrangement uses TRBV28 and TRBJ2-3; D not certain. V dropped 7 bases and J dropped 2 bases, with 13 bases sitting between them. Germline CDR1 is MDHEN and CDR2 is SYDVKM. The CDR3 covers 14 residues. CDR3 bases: TGTGCCAGCACCCTCGGCCGGGTCACAGATACGCAGTATTTT. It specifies CASTLGRVTDTQYF.

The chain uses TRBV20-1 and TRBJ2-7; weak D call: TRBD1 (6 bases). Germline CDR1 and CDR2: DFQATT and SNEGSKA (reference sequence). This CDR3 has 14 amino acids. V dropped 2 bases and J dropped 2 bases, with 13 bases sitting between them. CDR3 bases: TGCAGTGCTAGATCAGGGGCCCGCACCTACGAGCAGTACTTC. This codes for CSARSGARTYEQYF.

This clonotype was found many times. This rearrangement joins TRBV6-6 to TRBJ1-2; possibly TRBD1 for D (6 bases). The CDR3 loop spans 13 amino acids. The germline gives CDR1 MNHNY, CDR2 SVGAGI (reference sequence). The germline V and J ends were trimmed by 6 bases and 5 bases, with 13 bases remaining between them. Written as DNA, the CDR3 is TGTGCCAGCAGAATTGGAACAGGGTATGGCTACACCTTC. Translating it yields CASRIGTGYGYTF.

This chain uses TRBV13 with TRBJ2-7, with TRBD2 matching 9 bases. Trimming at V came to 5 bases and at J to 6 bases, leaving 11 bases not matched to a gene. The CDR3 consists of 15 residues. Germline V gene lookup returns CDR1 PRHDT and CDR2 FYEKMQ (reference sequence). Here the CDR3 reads CASSPTGTSRLEQYF. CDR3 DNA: TGTGCCAGCAGCCCAACCGGGACTAGCCGGCTCGAGCAGTACTTC.

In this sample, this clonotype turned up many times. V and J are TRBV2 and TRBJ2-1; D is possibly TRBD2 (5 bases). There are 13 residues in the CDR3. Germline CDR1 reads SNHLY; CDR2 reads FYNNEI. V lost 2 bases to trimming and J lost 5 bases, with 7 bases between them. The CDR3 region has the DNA TGTGCCAGCAGTGAATCGGGGAACAATGAGCAGTTCTTC. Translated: CASSESGNNEQFF.

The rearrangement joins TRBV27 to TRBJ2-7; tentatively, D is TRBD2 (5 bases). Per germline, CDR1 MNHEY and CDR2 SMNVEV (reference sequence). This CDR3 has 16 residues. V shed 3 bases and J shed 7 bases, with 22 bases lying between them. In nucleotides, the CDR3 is TGTGCCAGCAGTTTTTTGATACACCGGGGTCTTGGGGAGCAGTACTTC. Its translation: CASSFLIHRGLGEQYF.

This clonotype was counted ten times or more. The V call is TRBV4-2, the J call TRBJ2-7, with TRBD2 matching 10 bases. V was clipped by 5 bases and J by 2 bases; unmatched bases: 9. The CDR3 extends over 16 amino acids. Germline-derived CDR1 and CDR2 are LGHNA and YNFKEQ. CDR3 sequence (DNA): TGTGCCAGCAGCGTGTCAGCGGGAGGGCAGACCTACGAGCAGTACTTC. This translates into CASSVSAGGQTYEQYF.

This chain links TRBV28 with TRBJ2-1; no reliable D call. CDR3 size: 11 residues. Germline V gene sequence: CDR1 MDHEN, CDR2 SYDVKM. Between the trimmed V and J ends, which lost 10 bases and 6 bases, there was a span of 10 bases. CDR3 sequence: CATRAFNEQFF. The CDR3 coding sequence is TGTGCCACCAGAGCCTTCAATGAGCAGTTCTTC.